This TCR beta chain was identified during a study of identical twins. Whole-study results and caveats: In drawing conclusions, the study used cross-sectional statistical analysis and did not follow the same donors.

TCRdb re-analysed the 5' RACE reads in MiXCR, keeping a single row per CDR3 protein. The sample lists about 690,000 distinct CDR3 sequences; 21% were seen once. This clonotype was observed a handful of times. Antigen: not known. These data also featured in a second study, about T cells expressing NK-cell markers. From that second work: The same clonotypes also predominated in the CD3+CD56-NKG2C+ fraction of a handful of donors.

The TCR comes from a woman between 18 and 30 years old in good health. Sequencing was carried out using PBMCs.

Here the CDR3 reads CASSETDYRGYTF. The CDR3 bases are TGCGCCAGCAGTGAAACAGATTACAGAGGCTACACCTTC. The rearrangement uses TRBV10-2 and TRBJ1-2; no definite D call. The CDR3 spans 13 residues. Between the trimmed V and J ends, which lost 3 bases and 8 bases, there was a span of 13 bases. Germline V CDR1 and CDR2: WSHSY, SAAADI.